This T cell receptor (beta chain) appears in the sequencing data of a study of molecular identifiers for immune sequencing clone quantification (dated by TCRdb to the late 2010s). Context from the whole study: For a replicate experiment, the RNA from either about 20,000 or 100,000 naive CD8 T cells was divided into five aliquots, and four of those aliquots went on to sequencing. This methods study benchmarked molecular-identifier clustering-based TCR repertoire sequencing (MIDCIRS) and TCR RNA copy counting, using CD8 T cells to do so. Study-level results and caveats: Modeling gave about three recovered TCR RNA copies per cell versus approximately 9 by digital PCR, implying 25% to 30% capture efficiency. Highly expanded clone sizes could be underestimated if identical TCR molecules share a barcode. In CMV-specific effector cells, over 99% of molecules were held by clones above 20 RNA copies, whereas under 1% of molecules were held by such clones in naive cells. When barcode sub-clustering was left out, chimeric consensus sequences inflated TCR diversity, with chimeras reaching as high as 47%. Spiked-in Jurkat TCR RNA (around nine copies' worth), which is not part of the donor repertoire, was contained in the naive libraries. A single cell's worth of spiked-in Jurkat TCR RNA was reported detectable even among about 1.1 million naive CD8 T cells.

Libraries of naive CD8 T cells were generated from around 20,000 to 990,000 sorted cells, with 10%, 30% or 50% of the purified RNA used. Naive CD8 T cells, defined as CD8+CD4-CCR7+CD45RA+, were FACS-sorted into RLT Plus buffer on a BD FACSAria II. To test detection sensitivity, Jurkat RNA equivalent to ten TCR copies was spiked into samples of roughly 18,000-1,000,000 naive CD8 T cells. CD8 T cells were enriched with RosetteSep CD8+ T Cell Enrichment Cocktail and Ficoll-Paque, followed by ACK red cell lysis. This clonotype was detected ten times or more. What antigen it recognizes has not been identified. No base-level quality is on record; no much larger clone is a single base apart. Receptor amplification or capture employed PCR. Instrument on record: Illumina HiSeq 4000. Bulk TCR libraries were made following a previously described method, with the TCR primers given in Table S5. Total RNA was purified with the Qiagen AllPrep DNA/RNA kit. Before analysis, reads from multiple sequencing runs of the same library were pooled. Per the source publication's procedure: Reads were retained only if an exact TCR constant sequence was present, and the retained reads were trimmed to 150 nt and grouped according to their 12-nt molecular barcodes. Reads inside each barcode group were sub-clustered using a 15% Levenshtein threshold, and a quality-weighted consensus sequence was constructed for each RNA molecule. Non-functional sequences were filtered out, along with any lower-count sequence sitting one edit away from another sequence. Barcode sub-clusters with fewer than 20% of the maximum read count were removed, based on fitting two negative binomial distributions. The public sequencing data were trimmed at Q25 with fastp and processed into clonotypes with MiXCR by TCRdb, which kept only in-frame beta chains. All rows with the same CDR3 protein become a single entry with the most common DNA and genes. TCRdb's processing, not the study's, gives the V and J calls here. Counted in this sample were 600,000 to 650,000 distinct CDR3 sequences; 20% of them appeared once. 0.85% of the sample belongs to the ten largest clones.

Trimming takes 6 bases from V and 3 bases from J, and the germline ends sit 15 bases apart. Reading from cysteine to phenylalanine, the CDR3 counts 14 amino acids. Just CDR3 DNA is preserved here, 42 bases in frame from base 1. Looking up the germline V gene yields CDR1 MNHEY and CDR2 SVGEGT. The receptor comes from a human donor in good health. Some libraries in this study had Jurkat cell RNA spiked in. Recombination joined TRBV6-2 or TRBV6-3 with TRBJ2-7; perhaps TRBD1 is the D gene, with 5 bases matching. Sequencing used naive CD8+ T cells from blood, with Jurkat cell RNA spiked in. The sample's cell subset or site label, in plain terms: FACS-sorted CD8+CD4-CCR7+CD45RA+ naive T cells. CDR3 loop: CASSKGITSYEQYF. In nucleotides, the sequence is TGTGCCAGCAGCAAGGGGATAACGAGCTACGAGCAGTACTTC.